The 25 T cell receptor beta chains presented below share a single source sample, sequenced in a study of tumor-infiltrating lymphocytes in primary liver carcinoma. RNA isolated from unsorted whole blood supplied the blood RNA, with germline DNA also extracted. TCR beta cDNA was made from around 460 ng total RNA with a constant-region primer. ARM-PCR, slightly modified, supplied the TCR beta libraries through three nested multiplex PCR rounds. TRBV1-TRBV30 forward primers paired with a C-beta reverse primer drove the first two PCR rounds, 10 cycles each. TCRdb independently ran MiXCR on the multiplex PCR reads; one entry per CDR3 protein. The sample consists of approximately 310,000 distinct CDR3 sequences, 65% of them appearing once. Sequencing used peripheral blood. These TCRs come from a man aged 35 to 55 with primary liver carcinoma and hepatitis B virus infection.

The chain employs TRBV5-1 and TRBJ2-5; 7 nucleotides match TRBD1. Unmatched junction bases numbered 4, after V lost 4 bases and J lost 1 base. The CDR3 covers 14 residues. CDR1 is SGHRS and CDR2 is YFSETQ in the germline V gene. The CDR3 loop is CASSTTGAQETQYF. The CDR3 coding sequence is TGCGCCAGCAGCACCACAGGGGCCCAAGAGACCCAGTACTTC.

This clonotype was found many times. The chain has TRBV6-6 and TRBJ2-7; D remains ambiguous. V lost 6 bases to trimming and J lost 3 bases, with 15 bases between them. Germline loops: CDR1 MNHNY, CDR2 SVGAGI (reference sequence). The CDR3 loop spans 14 amino acids. CDR3 bases: TGTGCCAGCAGAAGGGATTCAGGATTCTACGAGCAGTACTTC. This encodes CASRRDSGFYEQYF.

The sample holds many counts of this clonotype. The rearrangement links TRBV29-1 to TRBJ1-1; weak D call: TRBD1 (5 bases). Trimming took 6 bases from V and 9 from J, leaving 17 bases between them. The CDR3 is made up of 12 amino acids. CDR1 and CDR2 from the germline V gene are SQVTM and ANQGSEA. CDR3 protein: CSVSQRGTQAFF. CDR3 bases: TGCAGCGTAAGCCAAAGGGGTACCCAAGCTTTCTTT.

This clonotype has more than one count but fewer than ten. A much larger clone differs from this one at a single base, so this may be a read error. Since no conserved phenylalanine or tryptophan closes the CDR3, a read error is the likely cause. The CDR3: CSVEDNDYYEQYL. Here the CDR3 DNA reads TGCAGCGTTGAAGATAATGACTACTACGAGCAGTACTTA. The chain carries TRBV29-1 and TRBJ2-7; tentative D call: TRBD2 (5 bases). V lost 0 bases and J 3 bases, leaving 9 bases between the germline ends. CDR1 SQVTM and CDR2 ANQGSEA come from the germline V gene. This CDR3 has 13 amino acids.

Comments on this clonotype: A single base separates this from a much larger clone, so it may be a read error. The J gene is TRBJ1-1, the V gene TRBV29-1; D uncertain. The germline CDR1 and CDR2 sequences are SQVTM and ANQGSEA. The CDR3 loop spans 12 amino acids. The CDR3 DNA reads as TGCAGCGTTGCCCCCACCGACACTGAAGTTTTCTTT. This translates into CSVAPTDTEVFF.

In the case of this clonotype: Given a much more abundant clone one base away, this may be a read error. Since the CDR3 does not end with the conserved phenylalanine or tryptophan, this likely comes from a read error. This chain connects TRBV5-4 to TRBJ1-5, with D perhaps matching TRBD1 (6 bases). V gave up 4 bases and J gave up 4 bases, with 12 bases separating them. Germline V lookup: CDR1 SGHNT, CDR2 YYREEE (reference sequence). The CDR3 covers 14 residues. CDR3: CASSTGTLNQPQHS. CDR3 nucleotides: TGTGCCAGCAGCACCGGGACACTTAATCAGCCCCAGCATTCT.

With regard to this clonotype: A much larger clonotype is one base distant, so this may be a read error. The chain joins TRBV4-3 to TRBJ2-3; no clear D gene. This CDR3 contains 13 residues. CDR1 LGHNA and CDR2 YSLEER come from the germline V gene. Written as DNA, the CDR3 is TGCGCCAACAGCCAGAGACTTTTAGATACGCAGTATTTT. Residues: CANSQRLLDTQYF.

In the case of this clonotype: One junction end does not reproduce the germline sequence, and a read error may be involved. The chain joins TRBV4-1 to TRBJ1-2; 8 nucleotides line up with TRBD1. Per germline, CDR1 MGHRA and CDR2 YSYEKL. The CDR3 extends over 21 amino acids. CDR3 sequence (DNA): TGCGCCAGAAGCCAAGACGGATTTTCGGCGCTACCGGGACAGGAGCTCTATGGCTACACCTTC. Its translation is CARSQDGFSALPGQELYGYTF.

Worth noting for this clonotype: Just one base apart from a much larger clone, this may be a read error. The conserved phenylalanine or tryptophan normally closing the CDR3 is absent here, so this likely arose from a read error. V and J are TRBV29-1 and TRBJ2-7; 14 positions match TRBD2. The CDR3 runs 14 residues. After removal of 4 bases from V and 7 bases from J, the junction contained 6 bases not matched to a gene. Germline V gives CDR1 SQVTM, CDR2 ANQGSEA. The CDR3 here is CSVGGLAGVGEQYI. CDR3 sequence (DNA): TGCAGCGTTGGGGGACTAGCGGGAGTAGGAGAGCAGTACATC.

The sample holds one count of this clonotype. The V gene is TRBV7-8, the J gene TRBJ1-2, with D possibly being TRBD1 (5 bases). Trimming removed 5 bases from V and 4 bases from J, with 11 bases in between. The germline CDR1 and CDR2 sequences are SGHVS and FQNEAQ. The CDR3 sequence is 13 residues long. The CDR3 here is CASSTHGGYGYTF. CDR3 DNA: TGTGCCAGCAGCACACATGGGGGCTATGGCTACACCTTC.

Concerning this clonotype itself: This is likely a read error, given that the CDR3 carries no conserved phenylalanine or tryptophan at its end. The V call is TRBV12-3 or TRBV12-4, the J call TRBJ1-1; TRBD1 is a possible D gene (6 bases). The ends were cut back, 7 bases at V and 4 bases at J, with 13 bases in the middle. This CDR3 comprises 13 residues. CDR3 in amino acids: CASTIKGGTEAFL. CDR3 DNA: TGTGCCAGCACCATCAAAGGGGGCACTGAAGCTTTCCTT.

This clonotype has a count of ten or more. V and J are TRBV11-1 and TRBJ2-5, with 9 bases aligning to TRBD2. The V and J ends lost 7 bases and 4 bases, in that order; junction bases with no gene match: 10. Germline CDR1 is SGHAT and CDR2 is FQDESV (reference sequence). The CDR3 is made up of 15 amino acids. This chain's CDR3 is CASMRASGIGETQYF. The DNA for the CDR3 is TGTGCCAGCATGCGGGCTAGCGGGATCGGAGAGACCCAGTACTTC.

The genes are TRBV5-1 and TRBJ2-7; TRBD2 matches 8 bases. The CDR3 is 16 residues long. V trimming: 0 bases; J trimming: 5 bases; junction bases outside the gene matches: 10. CDR1 is SGHRS, CDR2 YFSETQ, per germline. As DNA, the CDR3 is TGCGCCAGCAGCTTGGGTGGTGCAGCGGGAGTGGACGAGCAGTACTTC. Translating gives CASSLGGAAGVDEQYF.

In regard to this clonotype: This may arise from a read error, as a much more abundant clone is one base away. The J gene is TRBJ2-4, the V gene TRBV5-4; perhaps TRBD1 as D (6 bases). V was clipped by 3 bases and J by 5 bases, with 12 bases between them. Germline V gene data show CDR1 as SGHNT and CDR2 as YYREEE (reference sequence). The CDR3 spans 14 residues. The CDR3 region is CASSCTGMENIQYF. In DNA form, the CDR3 reads TGTGCCAGCAGCTGTACAGGGATGGAAAACATTCAGTACTTC.

V is TRBV12-3 or TRBV12-4 and J is TRBJ2-1, with 7 nucleotides matching TRBD2. This CDR3 is 15 amino acids long. Trimming removed 6 bases from V and 9 bases from J; junction bases left unmatched: 14. CDR3 in amino acids: CASRAGLTGRGEQFF. Written as DNA, the CDR3 is TGTGCCAGCAGGGCGGGACTAACGGGGAGGGGTGAGCAGTTCTTC.

Concerning this clonotype itself: Because the CDR3 is missing its conserved closing phenylalanine or tryptophan, this is likely a read error. The limits of the CDR3 on the DNA are not certain, so only TCRdb's listed CDR3 is given. The chain recombines TRBV11-2 with TRBJ2-1; TRBD1 is taken as the D call from the table, unchecked against the DNA. The germline gives CDR1 SGHAT, CDR2 FQNNGV. The CDR3 is 17 residues long, counting both termini. CDR3 sequence reads: CASTLTPGAVPKHEQLL.

V is TRBV5-4 and J is TRBJ2-2; the D is unclear. The CDR3 has 13 amino acids. CDR1 and CDR2 (germline): SGHNT, YYREEE (reference sequence). Trimming removed 4 bases at V and 2 bases at J, with 6 bases between. The CDR3 reads CASSLKNTGELFF. As DNA, the CDR3 is TGTGCCAGCAGCCTAAAAAACACCGGGGAGCTGTTTTTT. Full variable domain (remainder filled in from reference TRBV5-4 and TRBJ2-2): ETGVTQSPTHLIKTRGQQVTLRCSSQSGHNTVSWYQQALGQGPQFIFQYYREEENGRGNFPPRFSGLQFPNYSSELNVNALELDDSALYLCASSLKNTGELFFGEGSRLTVL.

This clonotype was observed many times. The V gene is TRBV6-2 or TRBV6-3, the J gene TRBJ2-1; tentatively, D is TRBD1 (5 bases). V was trimmed by 7 bases and J by 4 bases, leaving 14 bases between them. This CDR3 has 14 amino acids. The germline gives CDR1 MNHEY, CDR2 SVGEGT. CDR3 bases: TGTGCCAGCACCTTGAGGACAAATTACAATGAGCAGTTCTTC. Residues: CASTLRTNYNEQFF.

This clonotype turned up a few times. The chain recombines TRBV5-1 with TRBJ2-3, with D tentatively TRBD1 (5 bases). The germline V gene encodes CDR1 SGHRS and CDR2 YFSETQ. V was shortened by 5 bases and J by 6 bases, with 13 bases between the two germline ends. This CDR3 region has 13 residues. The DNA of the CDR3 is TGCGCCAGCAGACAACAGGCGACGGATACGCAGTATTTT. The encoded protein is CASRQQATDTQYF.

This clonotype turned up a few times. CDR3 sequence (DNA): TGTGCCAGCGGGTTTGGGAGGAACACAGATACGCAGTATTTT. Its protein product is CASGFGRNTDTQYF. The rearrangement joins TRBV6-2 or TRBV6-3 to TRBJ2-3; D is possibly TRBD2 (6 bases). The CDR3 length is 14 residues. Germline CDR1 and CDR2: MNHEY and SVGEGT. The V gene lost 8 bases and the J gene lost 2 bases, with 14 bases spanning the gap.

With regard to this clonotype: Relative to the germline gene, one junction end is altered; a read error may explain this. This sequence joins TRBV25-1 and TRBJ1-1; maybe TRBD1 (5 bases). The CDR3 length is 11 residues. Germline CDR1 and CDR2: MGHDK and SYGVNS. The CDR3 here is CASSEISTALF. The CDR3 nucleotides read TGTGCCAGCAGTGAAATATCGACAGCTCTCTTT.

Concerning this clonotype itself: Given a much more abundant clone one base away, this may be a read error. The chain combines TRBV10-3 with TRBJ2-7; D might be TRBD1 (5 bases). Germline V gene sequence: CDR1 ENHRY, CDR2 SYGVKD. The CDR3 extends over 15 amino acids. The CDR3 reads CAISESKAWGDEQCF. The DNA for the CDR3 is TGTGCCATCAGTGAGTCGAAAGCCTGGGGCGACGAGCAGTGCTTC.

As for this clonotype: A much larger clonotype is one base distant, so this may be a read error. The gene calls are TRBV6-1 and TRBJ1-5, with TRBD1 identical over 8 bases. The tail of the sequence fits TRBJ2-3 better, so the J call may be wrong. The CDR3 sequence is 15 residues long. CDR1 is MNHNS, CDR2 SASEGT, per germline. This chain's CDR3 is CASSADRARGQPQYF. Written as DNA, the CDR3 is TGTGCCAGCAGCGCGGACAGGGCGAGGGGTCAGCCCCAGTATTTT.

This clonotype was seen repeatedly, ten times or more. This sequence joins TRBV12-3 or TRBV12-4 and TRBJ2-1; possible D gene TRBD1, 5 bases. V lost 5 bases to trimming and J lost 3 bases, with 14 bases between them. The CDR3 sequence is 15 residues long. CDR3 sequence: CASSTDKGLYNEQFF. DNA for the CDR3: TGTGCCAGCAGTACGGACAAAGGTCTCTACAATGAGCAGTTCTTC.

The chain uses TRBV4-1 and TRBJ2-4; 9 bases match TRBD2. Per the germline V gene, CDR1 is MGHRA and CDR2 is YSYEKL. This CDR3 is built from 16 residues. V shed 0 bases, J shed 15 bases, and the junction held 15 bases outside the gene matches. CDR3 nucleotide sequence: TGCGCCAGCAGCCAAGATTGGCGGGGGGGGGCGGACAATCGGTACTTC. As protein: CASSQDWRGGADNRYF.